This record concerns one TCR beta chain sequence. V gave up 0 bases and J gave up 2 bases, with 11 bases separating them. The CDR3 totals 15 residues. Germline V CDR1 and CDR2: MNHEY, SVGEGT. The data were obtained in a study of blood T cell repertoires in COVID-19. About the research overall: Acute and convalescent COVID-19 samples came from the United States, Italy and Spain.

During active infection, Seattle patients enrolled and were then monitored through disease. Clones were sequenced by immunoSEQ multiplex PCR, and TCRdb holds only the in-frame ones, with some missing. The sample contains about 200,000 clones, 70% to 90% of which appear only once. The chain combines TRBV6-2 or TRBV6-3 with TRBJ2-7, with a tentative D call TRBD2 (5 bases). The sample was peripheral blood. The source of this sequence is a man aged 55 to 69 with COVID-19, enrolled during active disease. CDR3 sequence: CASSYSPGRAYEQYF. The CDR3 bases are TGTGCCAGCAGTTACTCTCCGGGAAGGGCCTACGAGCAGTACTTC.